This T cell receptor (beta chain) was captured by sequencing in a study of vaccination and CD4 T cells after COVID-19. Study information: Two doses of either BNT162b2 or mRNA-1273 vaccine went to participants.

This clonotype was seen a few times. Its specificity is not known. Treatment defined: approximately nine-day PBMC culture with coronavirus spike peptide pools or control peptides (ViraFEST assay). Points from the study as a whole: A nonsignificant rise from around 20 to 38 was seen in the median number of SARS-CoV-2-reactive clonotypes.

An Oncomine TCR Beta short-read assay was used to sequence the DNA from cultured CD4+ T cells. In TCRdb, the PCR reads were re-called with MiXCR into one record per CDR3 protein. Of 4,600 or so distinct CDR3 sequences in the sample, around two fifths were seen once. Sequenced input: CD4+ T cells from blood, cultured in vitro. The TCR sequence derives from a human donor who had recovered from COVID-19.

CDR3 bases: TGTGCCACCAGCAGAGATCCGGGAACAACCTACGAGCAGTACTTC. Amino acid sequence: CATSRDPGTTYEQYF. The chain recombines TRBV15 with TRBJ2-7; maybe TRBD2 (5 bases). The germline V gene has CDR1 LNHNV and CDR2 YYDKDF (reference sequence). Between the trimmed V and J ends, which lost 0 bases and 2 bases, there was a span of 11 bases. The length of the CDR3 is 15 residues.